This T cell receptor (beta chain) comes out of a study of blood T cell repertoires in COVID-19 (dated by TCRdb to between 2020 and 2021). The study in broad terms: Collaborator samples came from the United States, Italy and Spain and covered acute and convalescent phases of COVID-19. The material from the prospective study consisted of cDNA or gDNA derived from T cells, B-cell-depleted T cells, or PBMCs. Deeply sampled blood TCRbeta repertoires from subjects exposed to, actively infected with, or recovered from COVID-19 were included in the dataset. A freely available public database, intended as a resource for researchers studying the immune response to SARS-CoV-2, is where the repertoires were released. Samples came from the ongoing ImmuneRACE study (first 160 participants) plus 1,254 subjects from 6 global collaborators. The sample metadata nearly always contained a de-identified subject ID, COVID-19 status, age in years and sex. Where available, HLA class I and class II types were taken from metadata supplied by the sample provider and were not determined by assay-based typing. Results the study describes overall, beyond this receptor: How much clinical and demographic metadata was included differed by source and by participant, and the metadata was provided uncurated.

The germline V and J ends show losses of 1 base and 3 bases respectively, and no gene match explains 10 bases of the junction. CDR1 and CDR2 were assigned from the germline V gene as SGHAT and FQNNGV. The CDR3 spans 17 residues, from the cysteine through the phenylalanine. Only the CDR3 region is kept as DNA, spanning 51 bases read in frame from base 1. Enrolling through a virtual design, the prospective study's participants ranged in age from roughly 18 to 90 years and lived across roughly 23 United States geographic areas. Cohort assignment in the prospective study relied on participant-reported clinical history from a screening survey and a study questionnaire. Mobile phlebotomists in the prospective study collected whole blood, serum and a nasopharyngeal or oropharyngeal swab from every participant. Over a roughly 2-month period, participants in the prospective study had the option of providing additional blood draws and questionnaires. Blood samples from the prospective study were shipped frozen or at room temperature prior to DNA extraction.

Worth noting for this clone: Its target antigen remains unknown. Base qualities are not recorded, but no much larger clone differs from it by a single base.

TCRbeta CDR3 regions were amplified from genomic DNA by means of the immunoSEQ Assay, a bias-controlled multiplex PCR. The study's processing was this. Within the assay, amplification of reference gene primers was used to estimate how many nucleated cells each sample contained. To quantify the absolute abundance of each unique TCRbeta CDR3 rearrangement, sequence reads were collapsed and filtered. For each sample, productive Simpson clonality was calculated as the square root of Simpson's diversity index across productive rearrangements. Entries here come from immuneACCESS through TCRdb and include only in-frame sequences with V and J called. Some clones fail to appear in such tables; in the studies checked, an unresolved V gene covers under half of the shortfall, and the cause of the remainder is unknown. V and J calls plus clone size are reproduced from that table; the DNA served to infer D and trimming. Within this sample are under 350,000 clones, with just over 85% of them counted one time only. Together, the top ten hold approximately 4.6% of the sample.

This sequence originates from a woman aged 40 to 49 with acute COVID-19. This chain joins TRBV11-2 to TRBJ2-7; the junction holds 9 bases that match TRBD2. Sequenced input: PBMCs or T cells enriched from blood (not recorded which). The CDR3 protein is CASSLGGRVAGLYEQYF. The DNA reads TGTGCCAGCAGCTTAGGCGGGAGGGTAGCGGGGCTCTACGAGCAGTACTTC.